This T cell receptor beta chain was recovered during a study of T-cell reconstitution after alpha-beta-depleted transplantation in children (dated by TCRdb to 2016 to 2017). Notes on the research overall: The study quantitatively tracked T-cell immune reconstitution after TCRalphabeta/CD19-depleted allogeneic hematopoietic cell transplantation in children using TCR repertoire profiling.

Receptor amplification or capture employed PCR. The reads were generated on an Illumina HiSeq 2500. TCR library preparation used molecular barcoding, with unique molecular identifiers applied to normalize quantification of the TCRbeta repertoire. TCRdb reanalyzed the raw reads on its own, using fastp at Q25 for trimming and MiXCR for clone calling, and kept in-frame beta chains. Rows merge per CDR3 protein into single entries with the most common DNA and genes. This sample holds about 540,000 distinct CDR3 sequences; around 20% were observed only once. The ten top clones hold less than 4% of the sample. With respect to this clonotype: The antigen it binds to is not known. Per-base qualities were not stored, and no clone one base away is much larger.

V and J are truncated by 3 bases and 7 bases respectively, leaving an intervening sequence of 13 bases. There are 14 amino acids in the CDR3, from cysteine to phenylalanine inclusive. Of the read, only the CDR3 DNA is kept; its 42 bases are in frame from base 1. Here the sequenced sample was PBMCs from the stem cell graft donor, taken from the stem cell graft. The chain is encoded by TRBV12-3 or TRBV12-4 joined to TRBJ2-1, with no confident D gene call. This receptor was taken from a human donor who donated a stem cell graft to a child with acute lymphoblastic leukemia. The CDR3 reads as follows: CASSFTSFLNEQFF. Here is the DNA: TGTGCCAGCAGTTTCACGTCCTTCCTGAATGAGCAGTTCTTC.